These T cell receptor beta chains were read from a single sample in a study of cytomegalovirus exposure and HLA in healthy donors. Repertoires were generated with immunoSEQ multiplex PCR, while TCRdb's copy carries only in-frame clones and drops some. The sample shows about 150,000 clones, 80% to 85% of them seen only once. Material: PBMCs. The source of these receptors is a male donor in good health and CMV-seronegative. The CDR3 runs from the conserved cysteine through the conserved F or W. Each record gives: clone size, D gene, V gene, J gene, CDR3 protein, CDR3 DNA. The D gene is left open where the match is weak. Clone size is shown for a subset of rows, as once, few, many or a class of expanded clone.

clone size: -
D gene: -
V gene: TRBV28
J gene: TRBJ2-7
CDR3 protein: CASTLDQGNEQYF
CDR3 DNA: TGTGCCAGCACCCTAGACCAGGGGAACGAGCAGTACTTC

clone size: -
D gene: -
V gene: TRBV19
J gene: TRBJ2-7
CDR3 protein: CASSSSTREYEQYF
CDR3 DNA: TGTGCCAGTAGTTCTTCCACTCGAGAATACGAGCAGTACTTC

clone size: -
D gene: -
V gene: TRBV11-3
J gene: TRBJ2-1
CDR3 protein: CASSLNAVSYNEQFF
CDR3 DNA: TGTGCCAGCAGCTTAAACGCGGTTTCCTACAATGAGCAGTTCTTC

clone size: -
D gene: TRBD2
V gene: TRBV4-1
J gene: TRBJ2-7
CDR3 protein: CASSPGTSLTYEQYF
CDR3 DNA: TGCGCCAGCAGCCCCGGGACTAGCTTAACCTACGAGCAGTACTTC

clone size: -
D gene: -
V gene: TRBV27
J gene: TRBJ1-6
CDR3 protein: CASRITGQSNSPLHF
CDR3 DNA: TGTGCCAGCAGAATCACCGGACAGAGTAATTCACCCCTCCACTTT

clone size: -
D gene: TRBD1
V gene: TRBV19
J gene: TRBJ1-6
CDR3 protein: CASTIPGTGASPLHF
CDR3 DNA: TGTGCCAGTACTATACCCGGGACAGGGGCTTCACCCCTCCACTTT

clone size: -
D gene: -
V gene: TRBV5-3
J gene: TRBJ2-2
CDR3 protein: CARSRTGRNTGELFF
CDR3 DNA: TGTGCCAGAAGCCGAACGGGAAGGAACACCGGGGAGCTGTTTTTT

clone size: -
D gene: TRBD2
V gene: TRBV27
J gene: TRBJ2-7
CDR3 protein: CASSVGTSGRSEQYF
CDR3 DNA: TGTGCCAGCAGCGTCGGGACTAGCGGGAGGAGCGAGCAGTACTTC

clone size: -
D gene: TRBD1
V gene: TRBV18
J gene: TRBJ2-3
CDR3 protein: CASSPPIPRTGLTDTQYF
CDR3 DNA: TGTGCCAGCTCACCACCTATCCCCCGGACAGGGCTGACAGATACGCAGTATTTT

clone size: -
D gene: -
V gene: TRBV9
J gene: TRBJ1-6
CDR3 protein: CASSEETGIETLHF
CDR3 DNA: TGTGCCAGCAGCGAAGAAACAGGGATCGAAACCCTCCACTTT

clone size: few
D gene: -
V gene: TRBV5-1
J gene: TRBJ2-2
CDR3 protein: CASSWEVSNTGELFF
CDR3 DNA: TGCGCCAGCAGCTGGGAGGTATCGAACACCGGGGAGCTGTTTTTT

clone size: -
D gene: -
V gene: TRBV4-2
J gene: TRBJ1-5
CDR3 protein: CASSQGWLTGSYSNQPQHF
CDR3 DNA: TGTGCCAGCAGCCAAGGATGGTTGACAGGCTCTTATAGCAATCAGCCCCAGCATTTT

clone size: -
D gene: TRBD1
V gene: TRBV4-1
J gene: TRBJ1-5
CDR3 protein: CASSQEAGGGNQPQHF
CDR3 DNA: TGCGCCAGCAGCCAAGAGGCAGGGGGAGGCAATCAGCCCCAGCATTTT

clone size: -
D gene: -
V gene: TRBV28
J gene: TRBJ1-3
CDR3 protein: CASGGPPTGNTIYF
CDR3 DNA: TGTGCCAGCGGGGGCCCGCCGACTGGAAACACCATATATTTT

clone size: few
D gene: -
V gene: TRBV2
J gene: TRBJ2-1
CDR3 protein: CASSRSPEQFF
CDR3 DNA: TGTGCCAGCAGTCGGTCCCCTGAGCAGTTCTTC

clone size: -
D gene: TRBD1
V gene: TRBV2
J gene: TRBJ2-7
CDR3 protein: CASRLAGQGVYEQYF
CDR3 DNA: TGTGCCAGCAGGCTTGCGGGACAGGGGGTTTACGAGCAGTACTTC

clone size: -
D gene: TRBD1
V gene: TRBV4-1
J gene: TRBJ1-5
CDR3 protein: CASSQVVGTANQPQHF
CDR3 DNA: TGCGCCAGCAGCCAAGTAGTCGGGACAGCTAATCAGCCCCAGCATTTT

clone size: -
D gene: -
V gene: TRBV7-8
J gene: TRBJ2-2
CDR3 protein: CASSLVGSGTGELFF
CDR3 DNA: TGTGCCAGCAGCTTAGTTGGGAGTGGCACCGGGGAGCTGTTTTTT

clone size: -
D gene: TRBD2
V gene: TRBV5-1
J gene: TRBJ2-3
CDR3 protein: CASGRGGPDTQYF
CDR3 DNA: TGCGCCAGTGGCCGGGGGGGCCCAGATACGCAGTATTTT

clone size: -
D gene: TRBD1
V gene: TRBV9
J gene: TRBJ1-1
CDR3 protein: CASSVARDRGLDVEAFF
CDR3 DNA: TGTGCCAGCAGCGTAGCGCGGGACAGGGGGCTAGATGTTGAAGCTTTCTTT

clone size: -
D gene: TRBD1
V gene: TRBV2
J gene: TRBJ1-2
CDR3 protein: CASSTIDRGITYGYTF
CDR3 DNA: TGTGCCAGCAGTACTATTGACAGGGGTATTACCTATGGCTACACCTTC

clone size: -
D gene: TRBD1
V gene: TRBV9
J gene: TRBJ2-3
CDR3 protein: CASSVDRGSTDTQYF
CDR3 DNA: TGTGCCAGCAGCGTAGACAGGGGGAGCACAGATACGCAGTATTTT

clone size: -
D gene: -
V gene: TRBV6-6
J gene: TRBJ1-5
CDR3 protein: CASTKGQTSRNQPQHF
CDR3 DNA: TGTGCCAGCACAAAGGGGCAGACTAGCAGAAATCAGCCCCAGCATTTT

clone size: -
D gene: TRBD2
V gene: TRBV9
J gene: TRBJ2-5
CDR3 protein: CASSAISGRMETQYF
CDR3 DNA: TGTGCCAGCAGCGCGATTAGCGGGAGGATGGAGACCCAGTACTTC

clone size: -
D gene: -
V gene: TRBV7-6
J gene: TRBJ2-7
CDR3 protein: CASSLVSGPFYEQYF
CDR3 DNA: TGTGCCAGCAGCTTAGTGTCAGGCCCATTCTACGAGCAGTACTTC

clone size: -
D gene: TRBD2
V gene: TRBV15
J gene: TRBJ2-7
CDR3 protein: CATSSGGLAGAYEQYF
CDR3 DNA: TGTGCCACCAGCAGTGGGGGACTAGCGGGAGCCTACGAGCAGTACTTC

clone size: -
D gene: -
V gene: TRBV19
J gene: TRBJ2-3
CDR3 protein: CASSIDQDSLSTDTQYF
CDR3 DNA: TGTGCCAGTAGTATAGATCAGGACAGTTTGAGCACAGATACGCAGTATTTT

clone size: -
D gene: -
V gene: TRBV30
J gene: TRBJ2-7
CDR3 protein: CAWSGKEGWTYEQYF
CDR3 DNA: TGTGCCTGGAGTGGAAAGGAGGGTTGGACCTACGAGCAGTACTTC

clone size: -
D gene: TRBD1
V gene: TRBV4-3
J gene: TRBJ1-1
CDR3 protein: CASGYRQGAGTEAFF
CDR3 DNA: TGCGCCAGCGGCTACCGACAGGGGGCCGGCACTGAAGCTTTCTTT

clone size: -
D gene: TRBD1
V gene: TRBV9
J gene: TRBJ1-2
CDR3 protein: CASSVGQGAGGYTF
CDR3 DNA: TGTGCCAGCAGCGTAGGACAGGGGGCGGGAGGCTACACCTTC

clone size: -
D gene: TRBD1
V gene: TRBV7-9
J gene: TRBJ1-2
CDR3 protein: CASSLRQGGGYTF
CDR3 DNA: TGTGCCAGCAGCCTGAGGCAGGGGGGAGGCTACACCTTC

clone size: -
D gene: -
V gene: TRBV19
J gene: TRBJ1-1
CDR3 protein: CASSRQVLNTEAFF
CDR3 DNA: TGTGCCAGTAGCAGACAGGTTCTGAACACTGAAGCTTTCTTT

clone size: -
D gene: -
V gene: TRBV7-6
J gene: TRBJ2-1
CDR3 protein: CASSSTGNYNEQFF
CDR3 DNA: TGTGCCAGCAGCTCTACAGGGAACTACAATGAGCAGTTCTTC

clone size: -
D gene: -
V gene: TRBV6-6
J gene: TRBJ1-1
CDR3 protein: CASGAGSGTEAFF
CDR3 DNA: TGTGCCAGCGGCGCCGGCAGCGGCACTGAAGCTTTCTTT

clone size: -
D gene: -
V gene: TRBV7-2
J gene: TRBJ1-6
CDR3 protein: CASSLVQGGNSPLHF
CDR3 DNA: TGTGCCAGCAGCTTAGTGCAGGGAGGAAATTCACCCCTCCACTTT

clone size: -
D gene: -
V gene: TRBV7-6
J gene: TRBJ2-2
CDR3 protein: CASSFVPVSGELFF
CDR3 DNA: TGTGCCAGCAGCTTCGTGCCGGTGTCCGGGGAGCTGTTTTTT

clone size: -
D gene: -
V gene: TRBV4-2
J gene: TRBJ2-5
CDR3 protein: CASSQGQGGGKETQYF
CDR3 DNA: TGTGCCAGCAGCCAAGGACAGGGCGGCGGGAAAGAGACCCAGTACTTC

clone size: -
D gene: -
V gene: TRBV7-3
J gene: TRBJ2-4
CDR3 protein: CASSLTAGQGNIQYF
CDR3 DNA: TGTGCCAGCAGCTTAACCGCGGGCCAAGGGAACATTCAGTACTTC

clone size: -
D gene: -
V gene: TRBV9
J gene: TRBJ1-1
CDR3 protein: CASSVGWGRTEAFF
CDR3 DNA: TGTGCCAGCAGCGTAGGCTGGGGGCGAACTGAAGCTTTCTTT

clone size: once
D gene: TRBD2
V gene: TRBV4-3
J gene: TRBJ2-1
CDR3 protein: CASSQEVAGGPPAYNEQFF
CDR3 DNA: TGCGCCAGCAGCCAAGAGGTAGCGGGAGGGCCTCCGGCCTACAATGAGCAGTTCTTC

clone size: -
D gene: TRBD2
V gene: TRBV27
J gene: TRBJ2-3
CDR3 protein: CASTLSWREAADTQYF
CDR3 DNA: TGTGCCAGCACCTTGTCCTGGCGGGAGGCGGCAGATACGCAGTATTTT

clone size: -
D gene: -
V gene: TRBV7-9
J gene: TRBJ2-4
CDR3 protein: CASSLVRGQAKNIQYF
CDR3 DNA: TGTGCCAGCAGCTTAGTTCGGGGTCAGGCCAAAAACATTCAGTACTTC

clone size: -
D gene: -
V gene: TRBV7-3
J gene: TRBJ2-2
CDR3 protein: CASSRIFRDTGNTGELFF
CDR3 DNA: TGTGCCAGCAGCCGAATCTTCCGGGACACCGGAAACACCGGGGAGCTGTTTTTT

clone size: -
D gene: TRBD1
V gene: TRBV27
J gene: TRBJ1-1
CDR3 protein: CASSFAGQCEAFF
CDR3 DNA: TGTGCCAGCAGTTTCGCGGGACAGTGTGAAGCTTTCTTT

clone size: few
D gene: TRBD2
V gene: TRBV7-9
J gene: TRBJ2-1
CDR3 protein: CASGGEGSEQFF
CDR3 DNA: TGTGCCAGCGGGGGGGAGGGTAGTGAGCAGTTCTTC

clone size: -
D gene: TRBD2
V gene: TRBV18
J gene: TRBJ2-2
CDR3 protein: CASSPQSGVGTGELFF
CDR3 DNA: TGTGCCAGCTCACCACAGAGCGGGGTTGGTACCGGGGAGCTGTTTTTT

clone size: -
D gene: TRBD1
V gene: TRBV27
J gene: TRBJ2-7
CDR3 protein: CASSRVQGVKSYEQYF
CDR3 DNA: TGTGCCAGCAGCCGGGTACAGGGGGTGAAGTCCTACGAGCAGTACTTC

clone size: -
D gene: -
V gene: TRBV19
J gene: TRBJ1-5
CDR3 protein: CASSIGTGSSQPQHF
CDR3 DNA: TGTGCCAGTAGTATAGGTACAGGGTCGAGTCAGCCCCAGCATTTT

clone size: few
D gene: TRBD1
V gene: TRBV29-1
J gene: TRBJ2-2
CDR3 protein: CSARQGSTGELFF
CDR3 DNA: TGCAGCGCTCGACAGGGTTCCACCGGGGAGCTGTTTTTT

clone size: -
D gene: TRBD2
V gene: TRBV7-3
J gene: TRBJ2-2
CDR3 protein: CASSLGASGRLAGELFF
CDR3 DNA: TGTGCCAGCAGCTTAGGAGCGAGCGGGAGGCTCGCCGGGGAGCTGTTTTTT

clone size: -
D gene: TRBD2
V gene: TRBV29-1
J gene: TRBJ2-7
CDR3 protein: CSAAMTSFSYEQYF
CDR3 DNA: TGCAGCGCCGCGATGACTAGCTTCTCCTACGAGCAGTACTTC

clone size: -
D gene: -
V gene: TRBV7-3
J gene: TRBJ2-4
CDR3 protein: CASSSERLSARENIQYF
CDR3 DNA: TGTGCCAGCAGCTCCGAACGCCTCAGCGCCCGGGAAAACATTCAGTACTTC

clone size: once
D gene: TRBD1
V gene: TRBV19
J gene: TRBJ2-7
CDR3 protein: CATRDRVGEQYF
CDR3 DNA: TGTGCCACCCGGGACAGGGTAGGCGAGCAGTACTTC

clone size: -
D gene: -
V gene: TRBV5-1
J gene: TRBJ1-1
CDR3 protein: CASSLVPGDTEAFF
CDR3 DNA: TGCGCCAGCAGCTTGGTTCCAGGCGACACTGAAGCTTTCTTT

clone size: -
D gene: -
V gene: TRBV28
J gene: TRBJ2-7
CDR3 protein: CASSLSAQGRNEQYF
CDR3 DNA: TGTGCCAGCAGTTTATCGGCCCAGGGTAGGAACGAGCAGTACTTC

clone size: -
D gene: TRBD2
V gene: TRBV13
J gene: TRBJ2-7
CDR3 protein: CASSLTSGRVEQYF
CDR3 DNA: TGTGCCAGCAGCCTTACTAGCGGGAGGGTCGAGCAGTACTTC

clone size: -
D gene: -
V gene: TRBV5-6
J gene: TRBJ2-1
CDR3 protein: CASSPLQGRAYNEQFF
CDR3 DNA: TGTGCCAGCAGCCCGTTACAGGGCAGAGCCTACAATGAGCAGTTCTTC

clone size: -
D gene: -
V gene: TRBV5-1
J gene: TRBJ1-1
CDR3 protein: CASSLKGGTEAFF
CDR3 DNA: TGCGCCAGCAGCCTGAAGGGAGGGACTGAAGCTTTCTTT

clone size: -
D gene: -
V gene: TRBV28
J gene: TRBJ1-4
CDR3 protein: CASSFQVLGEKLFF
CDR3 DNA: TGTGCCAGCAGTTTTCAGGTTTTAGGTGAAAAACTGTTTTTT